Following are 9 T cell receptor beta chains from one sample sequenced in a study of beta chain features in type 1 diabetes. No cognate antigen is known for these TCRs. Expressed TCRB transcripts got sequenced, as all isolated RNA was reverse transcribed. Libraries were prepared by immunoSEQ multiplex PCR; TCRdb keeps only in-frame clonotypes and omits some of them. The sample has 240,000 or so clones; roughly 20% are singletons. Findings and caveats of the study: Type 1 diabetes patients had TCRB CDR3s that were shorter (moderately but significantly so) in all four CD4+ subsets.

The specimen sequenced was naive CD4+ T cells from blood. Receptor source: a woman in her forties with type 1 diabetes.

This clone was observed a few times. The chain uses TRBV28 and TRBJ1-1; maybe TRBD1 (6 bases). The V gene lost 5 bases and the J gene lost 0 bases, with 10 bases spanning the gap. CDR3 length: 14 amino acids. Per the germline V gene, CDR1 is MDHEN and CDR2 is SYDVKM. CDR3 bases: TGTGCCAGCAGTGATCACAGGGTGAACACTGAAGCTTTCTTT. Protein product: CASSDHRVNTEAFF.

This chain connects TRBV5-6 to TRBJ2-7, with D perhaps matching TRBD2 (5 bases). Between the trimmed V and J ends, which lost 5 bases and 4 bases, there was a span of 13 bases. Germline V lookup: CDR1 SGHDT, CDR2 YYEEEE. The CDR3 has 13 residues. The CDR3: CASSFQTGYEQYF. The CDR3 nucleotides are TGTGCCAGCAGTTTCCAGACGGGGTACGAGCAGTACTTC.

J is TRBJ1-5 and V is TRBV7-9; the match to TRBD1 covers 7 bases. CDR1 SEHNR and CDR2 FQNEAQ come from the germline V gene (reference sequence). CDR3 length: 15 residues. The V segment lost 2 bases and the J segment 1 base; nucleotides outside the gene matches: 2. The DNA of the CDR3 is TGTGCCAGCAGCTTAAAGGGGGCAAGCAATCAGCCCCAGCATTTT. It translates to CASSLKGASNQPQHF.

The chain joins TRBV19 to TRBJ1-1; maybe TRBD1 (6 bases). Trimming took 3 bases from V and 4 from J, leaving 21 bases between them. Germline assignment: CDR1 LNHDA and CDR2 SQIVND (reference sequence). The CDR3 runs to 17 residues. The CDR3 spells CASSILEGENGRTEAFF. The CDR3 DNA follows: TGTGCCAGTAGTATCCTAGAGGGGGAGAACGGTCGCACTGAAGCTTTCTTT. Supplemented by reference TRBV19 and TRBJ1-1, the full variable domain reads DGGITQSPKYLFRKEGQNVTLSCEQNLNHDAMYWYRQDPGQGLRLIYYSQIVNDFQKGDIAEGYSVSREKKESFPLTVTSAQKNPTAFYLCASSILEGENGRTEAFFGQGTRLTVV.

The CDR3 coding sequence is TGTGCCAGCAGCCCAGGGGGACAGGGATGGCCCCAGCATTTT. It specifies CASSPGGQGWPQHF. The chain has TRBV14 and TRBJ1-5, with TRBD1 matching 9 bases. The CDR3 is made up of 14 amino acids. Germline CDR1 reads SGHDN; CDR2 reads FVKESK. V was pared by 4 bases and J by 9 bases, with 7 bases of the junction left unmatched.

The chain combines TRBV29-1 with TRBJ1-2; 11 nucleotides match TRBD1. V shed 1 base and J 8 bases; nucleotides not matched to a gene: 3. This CDR3 comprises 13 residues. Per the germline V gene, CDR1 is SQVTM and CDR2 is ANQGSEA. The CDR3 region has the DNA TGCAGCGTTGAAGGGACAGGGGGCGCGGGCTACACCTTC. Its protein product is CSVEGTGGAGYTF.

The gene calls are TRBV7-3 and TRBJ2-3; 7 positions agree with TRBD1. Germline values: CDR1 SGHTA, CDR2 FQGTGA. The junction had 2 bases not matched to a gene; V was cut back by 4 bases and J by 4 bases. The length of the CDR3 is 13 residues. Written as DNA, the CDR3 is TGTGCCAGCAGCTCCGGACAGGCAGATACGCAGTATTTT. Its translation is CASSSGQADTQYF.

A few counts support this clone. The chain couples TRBV29-1 to TRBJ2-7; tentatively, D is TRBD1 (5 bases). The CDR3 is 16 residues long. V lost 5 bases and J lost 4, with 24 bases in between. From germline, CDR1 is SQVTM and CDR2 ANQGSEA. The CDR3 sequence: CSVTHITGPWAYEQYF. The CDR3, as DNA: TGCAGCGTTACCCATATAACAGGACCATGGGCATACGAGCAGTACTTC.

This clone was seen a few times. This chain uses TRBV7-9 with TRBJ2-7, with D tentatively TRBD2 (6 bases). CDR1 and CDR2 (germline): SEHNR, FQNEAQ (reference sequence). Trimming took off 5 bases at V and 2 bases at J, with 13 bases between the two ends. The CDR3 has 14 amino acids. CDR3 amino acids: CASSPQREAYEQYF. DNA for the CDR3: TGTGCCAGCAGCCCCCAAAGGGAGGCCTACGAGCAGTACTTC.